This T cell receptor beta chain was observed in a study of glioma-infiltrating T cells after dendritic cell vaccination. Looking at the study overall: Dendritic cell vaccination trial patients had either newly diagnosed or recurrent glioblastoma. Study conclusions and caveats: Patients with more pretreatment TILs had longer time to progression and survival.

TCRB CDR3 was amplified from 2 ug genomic DNA or less. Here immunoSEQ multiplex PCR was the method, and the copy in TCRdb shows in-frame clones only, minus some. This sample carries roughly 51,000 clones, about 85% of them seen once, and the ten largest clones take approximately 10%. The table lists this clone with a count of one. Its specificity is unknown. After removal of 7 bases from V and 4 bases from J, the junction contained 5 bases not matched to a gene. The germline V gene encodes CDR1 KGHSH and CDR2 LQKENI. This CDR3 comprises 14 residues. This TCR was sampled from a human donor with glioblastoma. The rearrangement uses TRBV18 and TRBJ1-2; 11 bases are a match to TRBD1. The sequenced sample was blood, obtained before dendritic cell vaccination. CDR3 sequence reads: CASLTGTGGYGYTF. As DNA, the CDR3 is TGTGCCAGCTTAACCGGGACAGGGGGCTATGGCTACACCTTC.